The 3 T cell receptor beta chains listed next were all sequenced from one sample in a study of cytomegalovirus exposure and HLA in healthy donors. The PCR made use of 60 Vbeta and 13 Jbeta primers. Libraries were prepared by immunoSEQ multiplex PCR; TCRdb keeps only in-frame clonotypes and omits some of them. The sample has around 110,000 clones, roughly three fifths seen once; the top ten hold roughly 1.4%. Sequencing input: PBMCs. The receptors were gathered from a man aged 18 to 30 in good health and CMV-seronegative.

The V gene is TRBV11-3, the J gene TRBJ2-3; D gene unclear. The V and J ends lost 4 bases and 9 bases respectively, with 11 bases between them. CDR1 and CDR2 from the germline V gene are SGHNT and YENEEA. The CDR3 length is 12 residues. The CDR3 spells CASSSHASTQYF. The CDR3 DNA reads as TGTGCCAGCAGCTCCCACGCGAGCACGCAGTATTTT.

The CDR3 nucleotides are TGTGCCAGCAGCTTAGGTACGGGCACTGAAGCTTTCTTT. Translating it yields CASSLGTGTEAFF. The genes are TRBV11-2 and TRBJ1-1; no firm D call. The CDR3 runs to 13 residues. In germline, CDR1 is SGHAT, CDR2 FQNNGV. With 1 base removed from V and 4 bases from J, the gap between germline ends came to 7 bases. Full variable domain (missing parts from reference TRBV11-2 and TRBJ1-1): EAGVAQSPRYKIIEKRQSVAFWCNPISGHATLYWYQQILGQGPKLLIQFQNNGVVDDSQLPKDRFSAERLKGVDSTLKIQPAKLEDSAVYLCASSLGTGTEAFFGQGTRLTVV.

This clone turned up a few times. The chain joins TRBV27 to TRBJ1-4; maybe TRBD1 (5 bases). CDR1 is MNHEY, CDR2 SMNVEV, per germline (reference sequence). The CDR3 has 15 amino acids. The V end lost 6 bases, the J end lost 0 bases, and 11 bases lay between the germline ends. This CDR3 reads CASRGRGATNEKLFF. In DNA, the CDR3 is TGTGCCAGCAGGGGCCGGGGGGCAACTAATGAAAAACTGTTTTTT.